Shown below are 2 T cell receptor beta chains from a single sample sequenced in a study of Ad26.COV2.S vaccination and SARS-CoV-2 variants. Documented treatment: around 19 received Ad26.COV2.S at low or high dose, single or two shots; 5 received placebo; per-sample allocation not given. Sample collection was performed on day 63 after the first vaccine or placebo injection. Only in-frame clones appear in the TCRdb table, and some are missing; sequencing was by immunoSEQ multiplex PCR. The sample has roughly 400,000 clones; roughly 90% are singletons. Sequenced material: peripheral blood, taken in a trial of Ad26.COV2.S vaccine versus placebo. Receptor source: a person aged 18 to 59 who received the Ad26.COV2.S COVID-19 vaccine or a placebo.

The chain uses TRBV6-6 and TRBJ1-5; D not certain. The length of the CDR3 is 15 residues. Germline assignment: CDR1 MNHNY and CDR2 SVGAGI (reference sequence). V was trimmed by 1 base and J by 2 bases, leaving 9 bases between them. CDR3 in amino acids: CASSYLGIGNQPQHF. The CDR3 DNA reads TGTGCCAGCAGTTACTTGGGTATCGGCAATCAGCCCCAGCATTTT.

CDR3 in DNA: TGTGCCAGCAGCTTACGGGGGGGCCAAACCGGGGAGCTGTTTTTT. It is translated as CASSLRGGQTGELFF. The chain has TRBV7-2 and TRBJ2-2; 8 positions match TRBD2. The J segment lost 5 bases and the V segment lost 2 bases, leaving 4 bases of the junction unmatched. Looked up from germline, CDR1 is SGHTA and CDR2 is FQGNSA. This CDR3 contains 15 residues.